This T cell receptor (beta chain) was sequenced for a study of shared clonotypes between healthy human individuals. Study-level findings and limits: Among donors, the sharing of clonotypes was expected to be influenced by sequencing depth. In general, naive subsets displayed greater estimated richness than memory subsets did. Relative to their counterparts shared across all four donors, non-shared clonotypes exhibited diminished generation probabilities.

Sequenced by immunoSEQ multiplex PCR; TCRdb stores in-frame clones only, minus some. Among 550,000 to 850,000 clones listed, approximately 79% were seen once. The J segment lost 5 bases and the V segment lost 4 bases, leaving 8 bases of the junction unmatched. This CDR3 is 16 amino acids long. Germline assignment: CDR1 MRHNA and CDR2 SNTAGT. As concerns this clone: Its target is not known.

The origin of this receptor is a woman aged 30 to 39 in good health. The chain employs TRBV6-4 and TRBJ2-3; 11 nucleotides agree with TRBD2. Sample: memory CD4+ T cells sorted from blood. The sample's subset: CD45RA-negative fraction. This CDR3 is CASSGLAGGALDTQYF. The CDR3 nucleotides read TGTGCCAGCAGTGGCCTAGCGGGAGGCGCTTTAGATACGCAGTATTTT.